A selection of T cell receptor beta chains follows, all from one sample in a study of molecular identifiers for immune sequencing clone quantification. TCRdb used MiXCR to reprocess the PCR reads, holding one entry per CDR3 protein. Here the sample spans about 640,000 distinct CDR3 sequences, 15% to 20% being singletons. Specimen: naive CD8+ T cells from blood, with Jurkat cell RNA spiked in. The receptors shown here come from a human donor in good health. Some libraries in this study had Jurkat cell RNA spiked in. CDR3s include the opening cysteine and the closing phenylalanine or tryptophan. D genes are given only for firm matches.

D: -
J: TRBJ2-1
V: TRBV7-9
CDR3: CASSPRTAGTWRDSYNEQFF

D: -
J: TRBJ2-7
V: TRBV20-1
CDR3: CSARLSGGPYYEQYF

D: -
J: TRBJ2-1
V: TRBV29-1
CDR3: CSASENEQFF

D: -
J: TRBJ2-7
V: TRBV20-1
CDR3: CSARELQPYSYEQYF

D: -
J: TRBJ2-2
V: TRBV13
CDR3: CASSYPVGGTGELFF

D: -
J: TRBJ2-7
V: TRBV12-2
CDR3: CASRLGQARGSYEQYF

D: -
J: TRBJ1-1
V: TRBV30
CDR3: CAWSPRGTMNTEAFF

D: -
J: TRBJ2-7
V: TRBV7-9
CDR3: CASSPGTDSSYEQYF

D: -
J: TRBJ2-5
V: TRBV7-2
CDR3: CASSHNILGRSYQETQYF

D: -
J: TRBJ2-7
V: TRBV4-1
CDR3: CASSQEAGQTYEQYF

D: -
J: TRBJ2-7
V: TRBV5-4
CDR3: CASSALNGGPYEQYF

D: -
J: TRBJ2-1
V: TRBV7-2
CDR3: CASSLGQGSYEQFF

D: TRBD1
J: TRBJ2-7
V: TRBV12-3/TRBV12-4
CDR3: CASSFGRGNEQYF

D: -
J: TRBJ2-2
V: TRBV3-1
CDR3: CASSDLVNTGELFF

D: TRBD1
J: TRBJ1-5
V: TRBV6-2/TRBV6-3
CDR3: CASSYFGQGINQPQHF

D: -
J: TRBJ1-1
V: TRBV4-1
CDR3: CASSEVLRTNTEAFF

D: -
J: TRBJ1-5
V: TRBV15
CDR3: CATSRDKGLRNQPQHF

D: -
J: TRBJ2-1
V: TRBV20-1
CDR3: CSARILGRSYNEQFF

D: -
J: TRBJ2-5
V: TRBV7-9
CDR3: CASSFFELADDYLQETQYF

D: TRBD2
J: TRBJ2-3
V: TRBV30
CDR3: CAWSLTSGSTDTQYF

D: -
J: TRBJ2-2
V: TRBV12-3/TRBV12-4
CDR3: CASSLMAGRSTGELFF

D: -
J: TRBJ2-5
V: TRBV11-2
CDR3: CASSLDTTLPQETQYF

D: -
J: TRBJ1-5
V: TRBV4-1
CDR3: CASSQAEGSGPQHF

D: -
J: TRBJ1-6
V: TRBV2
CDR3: CASSVWRLNNSPLHF